These 9 T cell receptor beta chains share one sample of origin, sequenced in a study of blood T cell repertoires in COVID-19 (dated by TCRdb to the early 2020s). Libraries were made using the immunoSEQ multiplex PCR assay. TCRdb re-hosts the immuneACCESS table, in-frame sequences only. Its copies lack some clones; in the studies checked, an unresolved V gene accounts for under half of them, and the cause for the rest is not known. The table for this sample lists 150,000 to 200,000 clones; around 88% of them were counted only once. 5% to 6% of the sample is held by the ten biggest clonotypes. Sequencing input: peripheral blood. The receptors originated from a human donor in a cohort sampled during active COVID-19.

The genes are TRBV30 and TRBJ1-5, with no clear D. CDR3 length: 15 residues. Per germline, CDR1 GTSNPN and CDR2 SVGIG (reference sequence). Trimming pared 1 base from V and 1 base from J, leaving 11 bases between. The CDR3 sequence: CAWSETVASNQPQHF. The CDR3 region has the DNA TGTGCCTGGAGTGAAACGGTAGCGAGCAATCAGCCCCAGCATTTT.

This chain joins TRBV4-3 and TRBJ1-3; D is ambiguous. The V end was cut by 0 bases, the J end by 9 bases, with 21 bases between. The germline V gene has CDR1 LGHNA and CDR2 YSLEER. The CDR3 is 17 residues long. The CDR3 DNA reads TGCGCCAGCAGCCAAGATGCCGGGATCCCTCTGGTTAGCACCATATATTTT. Amino acids: CASSQDAGIPLVSTIYF.

This rearrangement joins TRBV28 to TRBJ2-7; 15 nucleotides align to TRBD2. J gave up 10 bases and V 6 bases, and 7 bases lay outside the gene matches. Germline CDR1 is MDHEN and CDR2 is SYDVKM. This CDR3 has 14 residues. As DNA, the CDR3 is TGTGCCAGCAGCCCCGGGACTAGCGGGGGGAATCAGTACTTC. Translated: CASSPGTSGGNQYF.

The chain has TRBV25-1 and TRBJ2-7; possible D gene TRBD2, 5 bases. CDR1 and CDR2 (germline): MGHDK, SYGVNS. Trimming removed 1 base from V and 0 bases from J, with 7 bases in between. This CDR3 has 14 amino acids. This CDR3 is CASSEFGSSYEQYF. The CDR3 bases are TGTGCCAGCAGTGAATTTGGGAGCTCCTACGAGCAGTACTTC.

The V and J genes are TRBV7-9 and TRBJ1-1; possibly TRBD1 for D (6 bases). The CDR3 extends over 14 amino acids. Germline CDR1 is SEHNR and CDR2 is FQNEAQ (reference sequence). V lost 5 bases and J lost 1, with 11 bases in between. The CDR3 here is CASSPTGKNTEAFF. CDR3 bases: TGTGCCAGCAGCCCGACAGGAAAGAACACTGAAGCTTTCTTT.

The chain combines TRBV27 with TRBJ2-1, with 14 bases matching TRBD2. The length of the CDR3 is 13 residues. Germline assignment: CDR1 MNHEY and CDR2 SMNVEV (reference sequence). V trimming: 6 bases; J trimming: 9 bases; junction bases outside the gene matches: 1. CDR3 DNA: TGTGCCAGCAGGACTAGCGGGAGGGGTGAGCAGTTCTTC. Amino acid sequence: CASRTSGRGEQFF.

The rearrangement links TRBV15 to TRBJ1-5; perhaps TRBD1 as D (5 bases). The CDR3 loop spans 15 amino acids. Germline values: CDR1 LNHNV, CDR2 YYDKDF (reference sequence). With 0 bases removed from V and 1 base from J, the gap between germline ends came to 7 bases. CDR3 in amino acids: CATSRDSGSNQPQHF. DNA of the CDR3: TGTGCCACCAGCAGAGATTCAGGGAGCAATCAGCCCCAGCATTTT.

V and J are TRBV28 and TRBJ2-1; possible D gene TRBD1, 5 bases. Germline CDR1 is MDHEN and CDR2 is SYDVKM. The CDR3 extends over 16 amino acids. Trimming pared 4 bases from V and 3 bases from J, leaving 16 bases between. This chain's CDR3 is CASSSLVGLLYNEQFF. CDR3 bases: TGTGCCAGCAGTTCCTTAGTGGGGCTCCTCTACAATGAGCAGTTCTTC. The variable domain in full, with the rest retrieved from reference TRBV28 and TRBJ2-1, is DVKVTQSSRYLVKRTGEKVFLECVQDMDHENMFWYRQDPGLGLRLIYFSYDVKMKEKGDIPEGYSVSREKKERFSLILESASTNQTSMYLCASSSLVGLLYNEQFFGPGTRLTVL.

This rearrangement joins TRBV5-4 to TRBJ1-1; 7 positions match TRBD1. The CDR3 is made up of 14 amino acids. Germline-derived CDR1 and CDR2 are SGHNT and YYREEE (reference sequence). With V trimmed by 0 bases and J by 1 base, 0 bases remained unmatched. As DNA, the CDR3 is TGTGCCAGCAGCTTGGCAGGGGGGAACACTGAAGCTTTCTTT. This translates into CASSLAGGNTEAFF. The full variable domain, in which reference TRBV5-4 and TRBJ1-1 provide the parts outside the CDR3, is ETGVTQSPTHLIKTRGQQVTLRCSSQSGHNTVSWYQQALGQGPQFIFQYYREEENGRGNFPPRFSGLQFPNYSSELNVNALELDDSALYLCASSLAGGNTEAFFGQGTRLTVV.